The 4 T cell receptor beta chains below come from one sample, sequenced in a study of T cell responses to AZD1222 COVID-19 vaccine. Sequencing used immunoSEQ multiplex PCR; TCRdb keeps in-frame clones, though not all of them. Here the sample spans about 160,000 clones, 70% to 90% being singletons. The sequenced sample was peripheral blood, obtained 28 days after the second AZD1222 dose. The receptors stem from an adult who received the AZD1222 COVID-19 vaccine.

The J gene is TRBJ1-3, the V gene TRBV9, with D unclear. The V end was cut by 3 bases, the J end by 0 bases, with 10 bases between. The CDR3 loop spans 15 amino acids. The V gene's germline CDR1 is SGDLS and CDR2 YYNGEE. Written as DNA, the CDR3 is TGTGCCAGCAGCGGGGGTTCCTACTCTGGAAACACCATATATTTT. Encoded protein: CASSGGSYSGNTIYF.

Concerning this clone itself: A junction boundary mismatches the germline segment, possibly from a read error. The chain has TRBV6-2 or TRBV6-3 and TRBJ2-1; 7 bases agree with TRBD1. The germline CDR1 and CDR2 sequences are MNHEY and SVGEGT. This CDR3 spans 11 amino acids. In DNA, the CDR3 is TGTGCCAGCAGTTCCCAGGGACAGAGACTCTTC. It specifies CASSSQGQRLF.

The CDR3 DNA is TGCAGCCCCCTATGTAGGTGTCAGGGCTACACCTTC. It codes for CSPLCRCQGYTF. This chain uses TRBV29-1 with TRBJ1-2; D call uncertain. From germline, CDR1 is SQVTM and CDR2 ANQGSEA. The length of the CDR3 is 12 residues. The V gene lost 8 bases and the J gene lost 8 bases, with 18 bases spanning the gap.

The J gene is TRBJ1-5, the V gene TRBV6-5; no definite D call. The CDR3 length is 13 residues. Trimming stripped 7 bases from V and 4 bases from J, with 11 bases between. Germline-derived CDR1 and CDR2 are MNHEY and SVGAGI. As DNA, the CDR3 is TGTGCCAGCACGGAGAGTCGGAATCAGCCCCAGCATTTT. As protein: CASTESRNQPQHF.